Below, 29 T cell receptor beta chains from the same sample are listed, as sequenced in a study of blood T cells in healthy people across ages. PCR was performed a second time for about 7 to 11 cycles using a sample-barcoded 5' primer and a J-beta primer mix. MiXCR, run by TCRdb on the 5' RACE reads, gives a single entry per CDR3 protein. The profile shows more than 1,400,000 distinct CDR3 sequences, approximately 38% of them singletons. Sequencing was performed on blood. These receptors originate from a woman between 18 and 29 years old in good health.

J is TRBJ1-6 and V is TRBV6-5; D is unresolved. Trimming took off 5 bases at V and 10 bases at J, with 15 bases between the two ends. The CDR3 contains 14 residues. CDR1 MNHEY and CDR2 SVGAGI come from the germline V gene. The CDR3: CASSHVTADSPLHF. CDR3 bases: TGTGCCAGCAGTCACGTGACCGCCGACTCACCCCTCCACTTT.

V is TRBV20-1 and J is TRBJ2-3; 7 positions match TRBD2. The germline V gene has CDR1 DFQATT and CDR2 SNEGSKA (reference sequence). This CDR3 has 17 amino acids. The trim removed 0 bases at V and 3 bases at J, leaving 12 bases unmatched. In DNA, the CDR3 is TGCAGTGCTAGAGATGTGTGGGCGGGAGTTGGTACAGATACGCAGTATTTT. Translation: CSARDVWAGVGTDTQYF.

The chain joins TRBV2 to TRBJ2-3; TRBD2 is a possible D gene (6 bases). V dropped 4 bases and J dropped 4 bases, with 12 bases sitting between them. CDR3 length: 14 residues. CDR1 and CDR2 (germline): SNHLY, FYNNEI. The CDR3 loop reads CASSAVAVADTQYF. CDR3 coding DNA: TGTGCCAGCAGTGCAGTAGCGGTAGCAGATACGCAGTATTTT.

The J gene is TRBJ1-2, the V gene TRBV7-2; D unclear. CDR3 length: 15 residues. The V gene's germline CDR1 is SGHTA and CDR2 FQGNSA. The V and J ends lost 5 bases and 8 bases respectively, with 21 bases between them. CDR3 loop: CASSLLGLDSRGYTF. The CDR3 coding sequence is TGTGCCAGCAGCCTCCTTGGACTGGATTCTAGGGGCTACACCTTC.

The rearrangement uses TRBV28 and TRBJ2-7; D may be TRBD1 (5 bases). CDR1 MDHEN and CDR2 SYDVKM come from the germline V gene. V lost 4 bases and J 6 bases, leaving 19 bases between the germline ends. The CDR3 runs 15 residues. CDR3 DNA: TGTGCCAGCAGTTCGGCCGACAGACCCTTCCGCGAGCAGTACTTC. This codes for CASSSADRPFREQYF. Filled out from reference TRBV28 and TRBJ2-7, the complete variable domain reads DVKVTQSSRYLVKRTGEKVFLECVQDMDHENMFWYRQDPGLGLRLIYFSYDVKMKEKGDIPEGYSVSREKKERFSLILESASTNQTSMYLCASSSADRPFREQYFGPGTRLTVT.

The gene calls are TRBV7-9 and TRBJ2-5; 7 bases align to TRBD2. Germline CDR1 SEHNR, CDR2 FQNEAQ (reference sequence). The V and J ends lost 3 bases and 4 bases, in that order; junction bases with no gene match: 14. CDR3 length: 17 amino acids. The CDR3 region is CASSLTPSGRIRETQYF. Written as DNA, the CDR3 is TGTGCCAGCAGCTTGACCCCTAGCGGAAGAATACGAGAGACCCAGTACTTC. Full variable domain (missing parts from reference TRBV7-9 and TRBJ2-5): DTGVSQNPRHKITKRGQNVTFRCDPISEHNRLYWYRQTLGQGPEFLTYFQNEAQLEKSRLLSDRFSAERPKGSFSTLEIQRTEQGDSAMYLCASSLTPSGRIRETQYFGPGTRLLVL.

This clonotype was seen only a few times. The V call is TRBV4-1, the J call TRBJ1-5; D is uncertain. CDR3 length: 15 amino acids. The germline V gene encodes CDR1 MGHRA and CDR2 YSYEKL. Trimming removed 1 base from V and 7 bases from J, with 14 bases in between. CDR3 in DNA: TGCGCCAGCAGCCAAGGGTCAGGCCCTCTCCAGCCCCAGCATTTT. Protein: CASSQGSGPLQPQHF.

This clonotype was seen a handful of times. The rearrangement joins TRBV7-2 to TRBJ2-3; D not resolved. CDR3 length equals 14 residues. The V and J ends lost 0 bases and 5 bases respectively, with 9 bases between them. CDR1 and CDR2 from the germline V gene are SGHTA and FQGNSA. The DNA of the CDR3 is TGTGCCAGCAGCTTAGCGGGGATACAAGATACGCAGTATTTT. It encodes CASSLAGIQDTQYF.

The chain is built from TRBV12-3 or TRBV12-4 and TRBJ2-3, with 7 bases fitting TRBD2. This CDR3 comprises 16 residues. The V gene end was trimmed by 4 bases and the J gene end by 0 bases; junction bases not matched to a gene: 7. The CDR3 bases are TGTGCCAGCAGTTCGCCTAGCGGTAGAAGCACAGATACGCAGTATTTT. Translated: CASSSPSGRSTDTQYF.

This clonotype has more than one count but fewer than ten. V is TRBV20-1 and J is TRBJ1-2; D possibly corresponds to TRBD1 (5 bases). The CDR3 totals 15 residues. Trimming stripped 3 bases from V and 2 bases from J, with 16 bases between. Germline-derived CDR1 and CDR2 are DFQATT and SNEGSKA (reference sequence). For the CDR3, the DNA is TGCAGTGCTAGGGGGTGGGGGGTCGGGAACTATGGCTACACCTTC. It codes for CSARGWGVGNYGYTF.

The gene calls are TRBV20-1 and TRBJ1-1; TRBD1 matches 9 bases. The CDR3 sequence is 15 residues long. Germline V gene sequence: CDR1 DFQATT, CDR2 SNEGSKA (reference sequence). The V and J ends lost 3 bases and 1 base, in that order; junction bases with no gene match: 6. CDR3 region: CSARILGQGNTEAFF. The CDR3 DNA follows: TGCAGTGCTAGGATTCTGGGACAGGGGAACACTGAAGCTTTCTTT.

CDR3: CSAMVYNEQFF. The DNA for the CDR3 is TGCAGTGCGATGGTCTACAATGAGCAGTTCTTC. V and J are TRBV20-1 and TRBJ2-1; no reliable D call. The germline gives CDR1 DFQATT, CDR2 SNEGSKA (reference sequence). The CDR3 sequence is 11 residues long. Trimming left V 6 bases short and J 3 bases short, with 6 bases between.

The rearrangement uses TRBV6-5 and TRBJ2-1; 10 bases line up with TRBD2. The germline V gene has CDR1 MNHEY and CDR2 SVGAGI. Losses at the gene ends were 2 bases for V and 10 bases for J; bases not matched to a gene: 8. This CDR3 contains 15 residues. The CDR3 is CASSYVSSGGNEQFF. CDR3 bases: TGTGCCAGCAGTTACGTTTCTAGCGGGGGAAACGAGCAGTTCTTC.

The V and J genes are TRBV18 and TRBJ2-1, with TRBD2 identical over 10 bases. After removal of 4 bases from V and 4 bases from J, the junction contained 13 bases not matched to a gene. Germline V gene lookup returns CDR1 KGHSH and CDR2 LQKENI. The CDR3 is 18 amino acids. Here the CDR3 DNA reads TGTGCCAGCTCACGAATCTCTCAACTGACTAGCGGGTACAATGAGCAGTTCTTC. As protein: CASSRISQLTSGYNEQFF.

This clonotype was observed a few times. V is TRBV2 and J is TRBJ1-4; D is uncertain. This CDR3 is 11 amino acids long. CDR1 and CDR2 (germline): SNHLY, FYNNEI. The germline V and J ends were trimmed by 4 bases and 13 bases, with 10 bases remaining between them. Written as DNA, the CDR3 is TGTGCCAGCAGTGGACATCTCCTACTGTTTTTT. Translating gives CASSGHLLLFF.

This clonotype showed up just a few times. The chain links TRBV6-2 or TRBV6-3 to TRBJ2-3, with 8 positions matching TRBD2. The CDR3 loop spans 14 amino acids. Unmatched junction bases numbered 6, after V lost 0 bases and J lost 10 bases. The V gene's germline CDR1 is MNHEY and CDR2 SVGEGT. This chain's CDR3 is CASSYSGTRSPQYF. In nucleotides, the CDR3 is TGTGCCAGCAGTTACTCAGGGACTAGGTCCCCGCAGTATTTT.

This clonotype occurred many times. CDR3 nucleotides: TGTGCCAGCAGCTTAGAAGGGGGAGAGACCCAGTACTTC. Its translation is CASSLEGGETQYF. The V and J genes are TRBV7-2 and TRBJ2-5, with D maybe TRBD1 (6 bases). The CDR3 is 13 amino acids. Trimming pared 1 base from V and 4 bases from J, leaving 7 bases between. In germline, CDR1 is SGHTA, CDR2 FQGNSA.

The chain joins TRBV12-3 or TRBV12-4 to TRBJ1-2; TRBD1 matches at 8 bases. V lost 3 bases to trimming and J lost 13 bases; unmatched junction nucleotides: 10. This CDR3 region has 13 residues. CDR3 sequence: CASSFGAGGAGTF. Written as DNA, the CDR3 is TGTGCCAGCAGTTTCGGGGCAGGGGGCGCCGGCACCTTC.

This clonotype was recorded a few times. V usage is TRBV5-1 and J usage is TRBJ2-5, with D maybe TRBD2 (6 bases). Trimming removed 3 bases from V and 3 bases from J, with 18 bases in between. From germline, CDR1 is SGHRS and CDR2 YFSETQ. CDR3 size: 16 residues. CDR3 in amino acids: CASSSWLSGWKETQYF. The CDR3 nucleotides read TGCGCCAGCAGCTCTTGGCTTAGCGGTTGGAAAGAGACCCAGTACTTC.

This chain joins TRBV27 and TRBJ1-2; 8 nucleotides agree with TRBD1. Trimming took 6 bases from V and 4 from J; bases not matched to a gene: 10. The CDR3 spans 15 residues. From germline, CDR1 is MNHEY and CDR2 SMNVEV (reference sequence). Written as DNA, the CDR3 is TGTGCCAGCAGCCCCGGGACAGGCGATCTCTATGGCTACACCTTC. Protein sequence: CASSPGTGDLYGYTF.

V and J are TRBV4-1 and TRBJ1-2; 11 positions match TRBD1. The CDR3 is 16 residues long. V lost 0 bases and J lost 5; bases outside the gene matches: 5. Germline loops: CDR1 MGHRA, CDR2 YSYEKL. The CDR3 loop reads CASSQDSGTGGYGYTF. The CDR3 nucleotides are TGCGCCAGCAGCCAAGACTCCGGGACAGGGGGTTATGGCTACACCTTC.

The rearrangement links TRBV27 to TRBJ2-5; 7 positions match TRBD2. The CDR3 is 15 residues long. Germline CDR1 reads MNHEY; CDR2 reads SMNVEV (reference sequence). Trimming at V came to 5 bases and at J to 0 bases, leaving 6 bases not matched to a gene. The CDR3 here is CASSPVGGYQETQYF. In nucleotides, the CDR3 is TGTGCCAGCAGTCCCGTGGGGGGGTACCAAGAGACCCAGTACTTC.

This clonotype was counted between two and nine times. The chain couples TRBV29-1 to TRBJ1-1, with 7 bases aligning to TRBD1. The length of the CDR3 is 15 residues. The V and J ends lost 6 bases and 4 bases, in that order; junction bases with no gene match: 14. From germline, CDR1 is SQVTM and CDR2 ANQGSEA. The DNA of the CDR3 is TGCAGCGTGGCACAGGGGACCGCGGTGGGCACTGAAGCTTTCTTT. Translation gives CSVAQGTAVGTEAFF.

This clonotype was seen only a few times. V usage is TRBV7-9 and J usage is TRBJ2-7; 9 bases are a match to TRBD2. Germline trimming cut 4 bases from V and 5 bases from J; bases unmatched to any gene: 3. This CDR3 contains 13 residues. CDR1 and CDR2 from the germline V gene are SEHNR and FQNEAQ (reference sequence). CDR3 in amino acids: CASSWRTSDEQYF. In DNA, the CDR3 is TGTGCCAGCAGCTGGAGGACTAGCGACGAGCAGTACTTC.

This rearrangement joins TRBV20-1 to TRBJ1-2; D is undetermined. This CDR3 region has 14 residues. The V and J ends lost 1 base and 4 bases respectively, with 13 bases between them. Germline V gene sequence: CDR1 DFQATT, CDR2 SNEGSKA (reference sequence). Here the CDR3 reads CSARVDILAYGYTF. For the CDR3, the DNA is TGCAGTGCTAGAGTCGATATTCTAGCCTATGGCTACACCTTC.

This clonotype occurred a few times. The V and J genes are TRBV7-9 and TRBJ2-1; D might be TRBD2 (5 bases). Germline assignment: CDR1 SEHNR and CDR2 FQNEAQ (reference sequence). Trimming shortened V by 3 bases and J by 3 bases, and 15 bases separated the two germline ends. The CDR3 has 16 amino acids. This chain's CDR3 is CASSLFGGSVYNEQFF. The CDR3 bases are TGTGCCAGCAGCTTGTTTGGTGGGAGCGTCTACAATGAGCAGTTCTTC.

The rearrangement joins TRBV5-1 to TRBJ2-1; 10 bases agree with TRBD2. Germline V gene lookup returns CDR1 SGHRS and CDR2 YFSETQ. Losses at the gene ends were 2 bases for V and 6 bases for J; bases not matched to a gene: 8. CDR3 size: 16 residues. CDR3 amino acids: CASSFRAGGPPNEQFF. In DNA, the CDR3 is TGCGCCAGCAGCTTCCGAGCGGGAGGGCCCCCCAATGAGCAGTTCTTC.

The chain has TRBV20-1 and TRBJ2-1; 15 positions agree with TRBD2. The CDR3 length is 18 residues. Germline CDR1 DFQATT, CDR2 SNEGSKA (reference sequence). The ends lost 6 bases at V and 4 bases at J; junction bases unmatched: 13. The CDR3 region has the DNA TGCAGTGCCCCGGCTGGACTAGCGGGAGGGCCGGATTACAATGAGCAGTTCTTC. Its translation is CSAPAGLAGGPDYNEQFF.

The chain recombines TRBV2 with TRBJ2-7; the match to TRBD1 covers 8 bases. The V gene end was trimmed by 4 bases and the J gene end by 6 bases; junction bases not matched to a gene: 14. The CDR3 spans 16 residues. Germline CDR1 SNHLY, CDR2 FYNNEI. This CDR3 is CASSAWTGLKIGEQYF. As DNA, the CDR3 is TGTGCCAGCAGTGCATGGACAGGGCTGAAAATCGGCGAGCAGTACTTC.